The sequence of this TCR beta chain was determined in a study of T cell changes during pregnancy in multiple sclerosis. Profiled with immunoSEQ multiplex PCR; TCRdb holds only in-frame clones, not every one. The repertoire holds approximately 53,000 clones, around 89% seen once, with 5% to 5.5% in the top ten. The CDR3 length is 14 residues. Trimming removed 7 bases from V and 2 bases from J, with 13 bases in between. Germline-derived CDR1 and CDR2 are SNHLY and FYNNEI. This TCR derives from a female donor in good health, enrolled as a control in a pregnancy study. The genes are TRBV2 and TRBJ2-3; D remains ambiguous. This sample comprised peripheral blood, obtained after pregnancy. The DNA of the CDR3 is TGTGCCAGCACAATGGGCGCGCTCACAGATACGCAGTATTTT. It yields the protein CASTMGALTDTQYF.